This T cell receptor beta chain was retrieved from a study of CD8+ T cells in alopecia areata. Whole-study results and caveats: Sequencing of scalp samples also captures resident alphabeta T cells of normal skin. Possibly as an HLA-related effect, TCR sharing across patients appeared less clear than in mice. Across lesional scalp, and particularly alopecia totalis/universalis, clonality surpassed that of normal scalp.

On this clone: Its antigen is currently unknown.

cDNA prepared by RNA extraction and subsequent reverse transcription served as the template for sequencing. Sequencing used immunoSEQ multiplex PCR; TCRdb keeps in-frame clones, though not all of them. The table has around 190,000 clones, roughly three fifths seen once. Trimming stripped 0 bases from V and 4 bases from J, with 12 bases between. The germline gives CDR1 MGHRA, CDR2 YSYEKL. The CDR3 is 15 amino acids. The sequenced material came from CD8+ T cells sorted from blood. J is TRBJ1-1 and V is TRBV4-1, with D maybe TRBD1 (6 bases). This clonotype was obtained from a human donor in good health. In DNA, the CDR3 is TGCGCCAGCAGCCAAGATGGCAGGGGTAGCACTGAAGCTTTCTTT. Protein: CASSQDGRGSTEAFF.